A single sample is the source of the 19 T cell receptor beta chains below, sequenced in a study of blood T cell repertoires in COVID-19. Method: immunoSEQ multiplex PCR; TCRdb's copy keeps in-frame clones and lacks some. The profile shows over 130,000 clones, more than 70% of them singletons. Sequencing was done on a sample of peripheral blood. These receptors all come from a human donor in a cohort sampled during active COVID-19.

This sequence joins TRBV5-5 and TRBJ2-2; TRBD1 agrees at 8 bases. Germline-derived CDR1 and CDR2 are SGHKS and YYEKEE (reference sequence). The CDR3 extends over 16 amino acids. The V gene end was trimmed by 4 bases and the J gene end by 6 bases; junction bases not matched to a gene: 11. In DNA, the CDR3 is TGTGCCAGCAGCCCAGGACAGGGACCCAATTCCGGGGAGCTGTTTTTT. As protein: CASSPGQGPNSGELFF.

V is TRBV5-5 and J is TRBJ1-1; D ambiguous. The CDR3 has 14 residues. Trimming took 0 bases from V and 1 from J, leaving 7 bases between them. Germline V gives CDR1 SGHKS, CDR2 YYEKEE (reference sequence). Written as DNA, the CDR3 is TGTGCCAGCAGCTTGGGGACTTCGAACACTGAAGCTTTCTTT. Translation gives CASSLGTSNTEAFF. Together with reference TRBV5-5 and TRBJ1-1, the CDR3 gives the full variable domain: DAGVTQSPTHLIKTRGQQVTLRCSPISGHKSVSWYQQVLGQGPQFIFQYYEKEERGRGNFPDRFSARQFPNYSSELNVNALLLGDSALYLCASSLGTSNTEAFFGQGTRLTVV.

This chain uses TRBV11-2 with TRBJ2-6; D is possibly TRBD1 (5 bases). V lost 4 bases and J lost 5, with 12 bases in between. The germline V gene encodes CDR1 SGHAT and CDR2 FQNNGV. There are 15 residues in the CDR3. The CDR3 sequence: CASSSQGLWANVLTF. The CDR3 DNA is TGTGCCAGCAGCTCTCAGGGTCTCTGGGCCAACGTCCTGACTTTC.

The chain employs TRBV11-1 and TRBJ2-1; D remains unclear. The CDR3 extends over 13 amino acids. The ends were cut back, 5 bases at V and 7 bases at J, with 12 bases in the middle. Germline assignment: CDR1 SGHAT and CDR2 FQDESV (reference sequence). The CDR3 region is CASSTNPRNEQFF. The DNA of the CDR3 is TGTGCCAGCAGCACTAATCCTCGGAATGAGCAGTTCTTC.

The genes are TRBV12-3 or TRBV12-4 and TRBJ1-2, with 7 bases matching TRBD1. The CDR3 length is 13 residues. The ends lost 6 bases at V and 4 bases at J; junction bases unmatched: 5. The CDR3 here is CASSTGQFYGYTF. In nucleotides, the CDR3 is TGTGCCAGCAGCACGGGACAGTTCTATGGCTACACCTTC.

This clone was seen just once. J is TRBJ2-3 and V is TRBV9, with 11 bases matching TRBD2. Trimming removed 0 bases from V and 3 bases from J; junction bases left unmatched: 6. Germline CDR1 reads SGDLS; CDR2 reads YYNGEE. This CDR3 region has 17 residues. CDR3 loop: CASSVATSGANTDTQYF. The CDR3 DNA reads TGTGCCAGCAGCGTAGCGACTAGCGGGGCGAATACAGATACGCAGTATTTT.

The CDR3 DNA is TGTGCCACCAGTGATTTAGCAGGCGTTACGCAGTATTTT. Protein product: CATSDLAGVTQYF. The gene calls are TRBV24-1 and TRBJ2-3; D is unclear. The length of the CDR3 is 13 residues. Trimming shortened V by 1 base and J by 8 bases, and 9 bases separated the two germline ends. From germline, CDR1 is KGHDR and CDR2 SFDVKD.

This chain joins TRBV7-2 and TRBJ2-1; D is perhaps TRBD1 (6 bases). The CDR3 spans 15 residues. The V gene lost 1 base and the J gene lost 5 bases, with 12 bases spanning the gap. The germline CDR1 and CDR2 sequences are SGHTA and FQGNSA. CDR3 loop: CASSLVSRGHNEQFF. CDR3 DNA: TGTGCCAGCAGCTTAGTCTCCAGGGGCCACAATGAGCAGTTCTTC.

The gene calls are TRBV4-2 and TRBJ2-7; weak D call: TRBD1 (5 bases). CDR1 LGHNA and CDR2 YNFKEQ come from the germline V gene. Trimming left V 0 bases short and J 4 bases short, with 16 bases between. The CDR3 is 16 residues long. CDR3 nucleotides: TGTGCCAGCAGCCAAGAGGGGCAAGGGATGTCTTACGAGCAGTACTTC. Encoded protein: CASSQEGQGMSYEQYF.

The chain is built from TRBV19 and TRBJ2-5, with 8 bases aligning to TRBD2. The V segment lost 4 bases and the J segment 4 bases; nucleotides outside the gene matches: 5. This CDR3 spans 14 amino acids. The germline gives CDR1 LNHDA, CDR2 SQIVND (reference sequence). CDR3 region: CASSRTTSGETQYF. CDR3 nucleotide sequence: TGTGCCAGTAGTAGGACTACTAGCGGAGAGACCCAGTACTTC.

This chain joins TRBV20-1 and TRBJ2-5; D remains unclear. The CDR3 has 11 residues. Trimming pared 2 bases from V and 3 bases from J, leaving 4 bases between. Germline CDR1 and CDR2: DFQATT and SNEGSKA (reference sequence). The CDR3 DNA follows: TGCAGTGCTAGACATGAAGAGACCCAGTACTTC. As protein: CSARHEETQYF.

The chain is built from TRBV21-1 and TRBJ2-3; the table calls TRBD2, which could not be checked here. TRBV21-1 is noted as a pseudogene. This CDR3 has 18 amino acids. DNA for the CDR3: TGTGCCAGCAGCATCCCGGGTCCTCACGACGGATACACAGATACGCAGTATTTT. The encoded protein is CASSIPGPHDGYTDTQYF.

The chain couples TRBV30 to TRBJ2-4; 8 bases are a match to TRBD1. CDR1 GTSNPN and CDR2 SVGIG come from the germline V gene (reference sequence). The CDR3 is 16 amino acids. The V segment lost 0 bases and the J segment 0 bases; nucleotides outside the gene matches: 4. The CDR3 DNA sequence: TGTGCCTGGAGTGTCTACAGGGGGAGAGCCAAAAACATTCAGTACTTC. Its protein is CAWSVYRGRAKNIQYF.

This rearrangement joins TRBV28 to TRBJ1-4; 9 positions match TRBD1. This CDR3 has 15 amino acids. From germline, CDR1 is MDHEN and CDR2 SYDVKM. Trimming cost V 5 bases and J 5 bases; bases outside gene matches: 6. The CDR3 spells CASSHTGGRNEKLFF. CDR3 sequence (DNA): TGTGCCAGCAGTCATACAGGGGGCAGGAATGAAAAACTGTTTTTT.

The chain employs TRBV2 and TRBJ1-2; no clear D gene. The CDR3 is 13 residues long. Trimming left V 1 base short and J 5 bases short, with 8 bases between. Germline loops: CDR1 SNHLY, CDR2 FYNNEI. The CDR3: CASSEVARYGYTF. In DNA form, the CDR3 reads TGTGCCAGCAGTGAAGTTGCCAGATATGGCTACACCTTC.

The V gene is TRBV7-2, the J gene TRBJ2-4; a possible D gene is TRBD2 (6 bases). Germline V gives CDR1 SGHTA, CDR2 FQGNSA. Trimming pared 6 bases from V and 6 bases from J, leaving 15 bases between. The CDR3 runs 14 residues. The CDR3 sequence: CASSQSVGGNIQYF. DNA for the CDR3: TGTGCCAGCAGTCAAAGCGTGGGGGGAAACATTCAGTACTTC. The full variable domain, completed using reference TRBV7-2 and TRBJ2-4, is GAGVSQSPSNKVTEKGKDVELRCDPISGHTALYWYRQSLGQGLEFLIYFQGNSAPDKSGLPSDRFSAERTGGSVSTLTIQRTQQEDSAVYLCASSQSVGGNIQYFGAGTRLSVL.

A few counts support this clone. V gene TRBV30 combines with J gene TRBJ1-5; TRBD1 matches 8 bases. The CDR3 runs 18 residues. V dropped 0 bases and J dropped 1; count of bases not matched to a gene: 11. The V gene's germline CDR1 is GTSNPN and CDR2 SVGIG (reference sequence). The CDR3 region is CAWSVTRTGIGSNQPQHF. The CDR3 nucleotides are TGTGCCTGGAGTGTCACCCGGACAGGGATTGGAAGCAATCAGCCCCAGCATTTT.

The gene calls are TRBV7-9 and TRBJ2-7, with 10 bases aligning to TRBD1. Looked up from germline, CDR1 is SEHNR and CDR2 is FQNEAQ (reference sequence). The CDR3 is 15 amino acids. V lost 5 bases, J lost 9 bases, and 13 bases stayed unmatched. The CDR3 DNA is TGTGCCAGCAGCGAACGAACCGGGACAGGGGCTGTGCAGTACTTC. Translated: CASSERTGTGAVQYF. Variable domain in full (rest from reference TRBV7-9 and TRBJ2-7): DTGVSQNPRHKITKRGQNVTFRCDPISEHNRLYWYRQTLGQGPEFLTYFQNEAQLEKSRLLSDRFSAERPKGSFSTLEIQRTEQGDSAMYLCASSERTGTGAVQYFGPGTRLTVT.

The chain couples TRBV5-6 to TRBJ1-1; TRBD1 matches 9 bases. The V and J ends lost 0 bases and 6 bases, in that order; junction bases with no gene match: 9. Germline values: CDR1 SGHDT, CDR2 YYEEEE. The length of the CDR3 is 16 residues. The CDR3 region has the DNA TGTGCCAGCAGCTTGGCCCTATTGGACAGGGGCGCTGAAGCTTTCTTT. This translates into CASSLALLDRGAEAFF. The full variable domain, its missing parts supplied by reference TRBV5-6 and TRBJ1-1, is DAGVTQSPTHLIKTRGQQVTLRCSPKSGHDTVSWYQQALGQGPQFIFQYYEEEERQRGNFPDRFSGHQFPNYSSELNVNALLLGDSALYLCASSLALLDRGAEAFFGQGTRLTVV.